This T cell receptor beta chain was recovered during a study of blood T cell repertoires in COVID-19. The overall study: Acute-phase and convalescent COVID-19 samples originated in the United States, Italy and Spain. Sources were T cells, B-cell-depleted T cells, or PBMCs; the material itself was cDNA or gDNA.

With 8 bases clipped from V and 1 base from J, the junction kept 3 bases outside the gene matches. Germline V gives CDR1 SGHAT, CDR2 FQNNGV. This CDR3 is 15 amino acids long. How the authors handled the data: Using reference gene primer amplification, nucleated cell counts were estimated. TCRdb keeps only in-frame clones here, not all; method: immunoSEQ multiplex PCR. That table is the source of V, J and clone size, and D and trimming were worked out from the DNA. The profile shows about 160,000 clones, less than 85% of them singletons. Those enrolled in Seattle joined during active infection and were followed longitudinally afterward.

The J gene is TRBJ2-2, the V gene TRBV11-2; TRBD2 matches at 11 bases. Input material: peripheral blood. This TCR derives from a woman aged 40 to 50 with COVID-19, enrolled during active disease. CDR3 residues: CASLGLAENTGELFF. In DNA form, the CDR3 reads TGTGCCAGCTTGGGACTAGCGGAGAACACCGGGGAGCTGTTTTTT.